This T cell receptor (beta chain) came from a study of blood T cell repertoires in COVID-19. Using immunoSEQ multiplex PCR, the repertoire was profiled, and TCRdb retains in-frame clones only, with some absent. The sample carries a few hundred thousand clones, approximately 86% recorded once. Losses at the gene ends were 1 base for V and 5 bases for J; bases not matched to a gene: 5. Germline CDR1 is GTSNPN and CDR2 is SVGIG (reference sequence). This CDR3 is 14 amino acids long. J is TRBJ1-2 and V is TRBV30; TRBD1 matches at 9 bases. The clonotype originates from a woman aged 45 to 65 with active or convalescent COVID-19. The sample was peripheral blood. This CDR3 reads CAWSEPDRGYGYTF. CDR3 nucleotide sequence: TGTGCCTGGAGTGAACCCGACAGGGGGTATGGCTACACCTTC.